The clone carrying this T cell receptor beta chain counts as medium-sized. The entry originates in a study of identifying expanded T cells in peripheral blood. Repertoires were generated with immunoSEQ multiplex PCR, while TCRdb's copy carries only in-frame clones and drops some. The sample holds approximately 97,000 clones; around 89% are singletons and the top ten take roughly 14%. The V gene lost 0 bases and the J gene lost 7 bases, with 11 bases spanning the gap. This CDR3 is built from 14 residues. In germline, CDR1 is SGDLS, CDR2 YYNGEE. The clonotype was recovered from a person aged 18 to 75 in good health. This rearrangement joins TRBV9 to TRBJ2-1; D is unresolved. Sequenced: blood. CDR3 amino acids: CASSVEAAPNEQFF. The CDR3, as DNA: TGTGCCAGCAGCGTAGAGGCTGCGCCGAATGAGCAGTTCTTC.